The present T cell receptor beta chain was sequenced within a study of CD4 T cells in relation to SARS-CoV-2 and coronaviruses (dated by TCRdb to 2020 to 2023). About the investigation overall: Across all 12 patients in the convalescent cohort, the median age was roughly 36 years, with a range of about 20 to 80 years. Memory CD4+ T cell crossreactivity between SARS-CoV-2 and common cold coronavirus spike proteins was assessed at the TCR clonotype level in the study. Of the 12 convalescent patients, 8 were male and 4 were female, and two of the subjects were Hispanic. Shared crossreactive spike epitopes were mapped to their HLA restriction using patient-derived lymphoblastoid cell lines. The Adaptive Biotechnologies TCR-sequencing kit was used to sequence samples from a few pre-COVID donors and the naive versus memory experiments, whereas other data were Illumina-based. A different, Illumina-based TCR-beta assay was used to sequence expansion assays from other donors in the study.

Note on this clone: Its target antigen remains unknown. Per-nucleotide qualities are absent, and no much larger clonotype sits a single base away.

What the study reported, not specific to this receptor: Memory CD4+ clonotypes crossrecognizing SARS-CoV-2 and at least one common cold coronavirus spike were found in approximately 65% of donors. Crossreactivity analysis centred on spike protein, so crossreactivity against other viral proteins was not assessed. No donor contributed both pre-pandemic and post-infection samples, which limited tracing the source of pre-existing responses. Significantly weaker SARS-CoV-2-driven expansion was shown by crossreactive clones than by monoreactive clones, consistent with antigenic imprinting. The study was constrained by small numbers of patients and of tested TCRs. Sequencing naive versus memory cells indicated that the assay picks up memory recall responses, not primary responses primed during culture.

Naive and memory CD4+ T cells were separated from cryopreserved PBMCs through CD4 enrichment, which was followed by EasySep naive CD4+ T cell enrichment. Ficoll-Paque PLUS gradient centrifugation was used to isolate PBMCs from leukapheresis product or whole blood. The PBMCs went either fresh into the expansion assay or into cryopreservation at -140 degrees C. The QIAamp Micro DNA Kit was used to extract genomic DNA from the CD4+ T cells. Uncultured naive and memory CD4+ T cell DNA received deep-resolution immunoSEQ TCR-beta sequencing. As for how the authors treated the data: Preprocessing removed nonproductive sequences and CDR3s not starting with C, not ending with F or W, or shorter than 7 amino acids. Cultured and uncultured naive and memory CD4+ repertoires were searched for previously identified spike- and CEF-reactive CDR3s. CDR3 homology was measured as pairwise Levenshtein distance, computed with the stringdist R package after trimming three terminal residues from each end. Imported from immuneACCESS, the table was reduced by TCRdb to in-frame sequences with V and J called. These copies leave out some clones; in studies compared against another copy, an unresolved V gene accounts for under half, and the cause of the remainder is not known. That table gives V, J and clone size, and the DNA gave D and trimming. The sample table contains 30,000 to 45,000 clones; only one count was recorded for roughly 90% of them. The ten largest clones capture 9.2% of the sample.

The germline V gene sets CDR1 to MNHNS and CDR2 to SASEGT. From the cysteine through the phenylalanine, the CDR3 covers 14 amino acids. The kept DNA is CDR3 alone, 42 bases in frame from the first base. V is clipped by 0 bases and J by 4 bases, and the sequence between their germline boundaries is 9 bases long. The receptor was isolated from an adult with COVID-19. The sequencing input was memory CD4+ T cells from PBMCs. In the paper's terms, the cell subset or site label means: memory (non-naive) CD4+ T cells. The chain is encoded by TRBV6-1 joined to TRBJ1-2; the D gene lacks a confident call. The DNA sequence is TGTGCCAGCAGTGAAGCTTTGGGCCCCTATGGCTACACCTTC. The encoded protein is CASSEALGPYGYTF.